The rows below give T cell receptor beta chains drawn from one sample of a study of T cell repertoires in cytomegalovirus infection. TCRdb called the reads again in MiXCR, with one record for every CDR3 protein. The data hold about 310,000 distinct CDR3 sequences, with 15% to 20% observed a single time. Sequencing used PBMCs. These TCRs come from a human donor in good health (CMV status not recorded). Some clones in this sample may be carry-over from other donors' samples. Both conserved end residues are part of each CDR3. Fields, in order: J gene, clone size, V gene, CDR3 protein. Clone size appears in some rows only: once, few, many, or a class for an expanded clone.

TRBJ2-3 | many | TRBV7-2 | CASSSGDRGTDTQYF
TRBJ2-1 | few | TRBV19 | CASSRDRASEQFF
TRBJ2-2 | - | TRBV19 | CATRGTSVATGELFF
TRBJ2-3 | - | TRBV7-9 | CASSSEINTQYF
TRBJ1-5 | few | TRBV2 | CASTRTETYSNQPQHF
TRBJ1-2 | many | TRBV12-3/TRBV12-4 | CASSLSGTSAYGYTF
TRBJ1-6 | - | TRBV20-1 | CSARYIDNSPHHF
TRBJ1-1 | few | TRBV6-2/TRBV6-3 | CASSAREETEAFF
TRBJ2-1 | few | TRBV14 | CASSHVLRGEHRGSGEQFF
TRBJ1-2 | few | TRBV6-6 | CASSLAPTGYTF